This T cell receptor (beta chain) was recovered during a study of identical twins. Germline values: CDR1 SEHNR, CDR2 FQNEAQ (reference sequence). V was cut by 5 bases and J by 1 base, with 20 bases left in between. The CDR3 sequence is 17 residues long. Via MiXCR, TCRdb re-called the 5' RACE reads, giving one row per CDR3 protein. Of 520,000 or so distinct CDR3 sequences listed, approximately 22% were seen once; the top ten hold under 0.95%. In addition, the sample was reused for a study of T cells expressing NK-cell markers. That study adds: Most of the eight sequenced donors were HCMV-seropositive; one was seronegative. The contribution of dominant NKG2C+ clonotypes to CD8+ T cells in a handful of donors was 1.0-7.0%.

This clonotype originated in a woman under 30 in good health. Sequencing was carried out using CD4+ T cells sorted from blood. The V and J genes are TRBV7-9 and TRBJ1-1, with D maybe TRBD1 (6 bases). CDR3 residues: CASSPTPLDSSNTEAFF. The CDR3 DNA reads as TGTGCCAGCAGCCCGACCCCCTTGGACAGTTCGAACACTGAAGCTTTCTTT. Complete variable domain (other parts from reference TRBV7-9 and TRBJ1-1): DTGVSQNPRHKITKRGQNVTFRCDPISEHNRLYWYRQTLGQGPEFLTYFQNEAQLEKSRLLSDRFSAERPKGSFSTLEIQRTEQGDSAMYLCASSPTPLDSSNTEAFFGQGTRLTVV.